The rows below give T cell receptor beta chains drawn from one sample of a study of blood T cell repertoires in COVID-19. TCRdb's table, derived via immunoSEQ multiplex PCR, lists solely in-frame clones and lacks some. Of fewer than 600,000 clones in the sample, roughly nine tenths were seen once. Sequenced material: peripheral blood. The receptors shown here come from a man between 18 and 29 years old with COVID-19, enrolled during active disease. The CDR3 runs from the conserved cysteine through the conserved F or W. The D gene is left open where the match is weak. Size tells how often a clone was seen (once, few, many) or the class of an expanded clone, and some rows leave it out.

CDR3aa	CDR3nt	abundance	v_gene	j_gene	d_gene
CASSRDRGNTIYF	TGTGCCAGCAGTCGGGACAGGGGAAACACCATATATTTT	NA	TRBV27	TRBJ1-3	TRBD1
CASSSYSGTLYYGYTF	TGTGCCAGTAGTAGCTATTCCGGGACACTCTACTATGGCTACACCTTC	NA	TRBV19	TRBJ1-2	NA
CASSEGGGLNTEAFF	TGTGCCAGCAGTGAAGGGGGGGGCTTGAACACTGAAGCTTTCTTT	once	TRBV2	TRBJ1-1	NA
CASFRTVNTEAFF	TGTGCCAGCTTTAGGACAGTGAACACTGAAGCTTTCTTT	NA	TRBV18	TRBJ1-1	NA
CASSSVGTSGSEQFF	TGTGCCAGCAGCTCTGTTGGGACTAGCGGTAGTGAGCAGTTCTTC	NA	TRBV5-4	TRBJ2-1	TRBD2
CASIRGSVGTDTQYF	TGTGCCAGCATTAGGGGGAGTGTAGGCACAGATACGCAGTATTTT	NA	TRBV2	TRBJ2-3	NA
CASSLATGGHSNYGYTF	TGTGCCAGCAGCTTAGCGACAGGGGGCCATTCCAACTATGGCTACACCTTC	NA	TRBV7-6	TRBJ1-2	TRBD1
CASSLLPYGHELATQYF	TGCGCCAGCAGCTTGCTCCCTTATGGACACGAGCTGGCTACGCAGTATTTT	NA	TRBV5-1	TRBJ2-3	NA
CASNIPGQGFQPQHF	TGTGCCAGTAATATCCCGGGACAGGGGTTTCAGCCCCAGCATTTT	once	TRBV19	TRBJ1-5	TRBD1
CASSLVSGLEQYF	TGTGCCAGCAGCTTAGTGTCTGGGCTGGAGCAGTACTTC	NA	TRBV7-9	TRBJ2-7	NA
CASSPGQGGYGYTF	TGTGCCAGCAGCCCGGGACAAGGGGGCTATGGCTACACCTTC	NA	TRBV5-4	TRBJ1-2	NA
CASSQTYNEQFF	TGTGCCAGCAGCCAAACTTACAATGAGCAGTTCTTC	once	TRBV3-1/TRBV3-2	TRBJ2-1	NA
CASSFRDRGTDTQYF	TGTGCCAGCAGTTTCCGGGACAGGGGAACAGATACGCAGTATTTT	NA	TRBV27	TRBJ2-3	TRBD1
CASSWPYF	TGTGCCAGCAGCTGGCCGTACTTC	NA	TRBV7-3	TRBJ2-7	NA
CASSLAQRTGETQYF	TGCGCCAGCAGCTTGGCCCAGCGAACGGGTGAGACCCAGTACTTC	NA	TRBV5-1	TRBJ2-5	NA
CAIGQGDVTNEKLFF	TGTGCCATCGGACAGGGGGACGTAACTAATGAAAAACTGTTTTTT	few	TRBV2	TRBJ1-4	TRBD1
CASSPSLAGGDEQFF	TGTGCCAGCTCACCTTCCCTAGCGGGAGGGGATGAGCAGTTCTTC	NA	TRBV18	TRBJ2-1	TRBD2
CATRRGQDTGELFF	TGTGCCACCAGAAGAGGACAGGACACCGGGGAGCTGTTTTTT	NA	TRBV24-1	TRBJ2-2	TRBD1
CASSVGTGIRETQYF	TGTGCCAGCAGCGTAGGGACAGGGATTAGAGAGACCCAGTACTTC	NA	TRBV7-9	TRBJ2-5	TRBD1
CASSVGTSGQETQYF	TGCGCCAGCAGCGTGGGGACTAGCGGGCAAGAGACCCAGTACTTC	once	TRBV5-1	TRBJ2-5	TRBD2
CASSRFMGQTLTGELFF	TGTGCCAGCAGTCGATTCATGGGACAGACGCTTACCGGGGAGCTGTTTTTT	NA	TRBV14	TRBJ2-2	TRBD1
CASSQTLAGTDTQYF	TGCGCCAGCAGCCAAACCCTAGCGGGCACAGATACGCAGTATTTT	NA	TRBV4-1	TRBJ2-3	TRBD2
CASRGSGRPTYEQYF	TGTGCCAGCAGGGGGTCCGGGAGACCGACCTACGAGCAGTACTTC	NA	TRBV6-5	TRBJ2-7	NA
CASSQQGSNTEAFF	TGTGCCAGCAGCCAACAGGGGTCGAACACTGAAGCTTTCTTT	once	TRBV27	TRBJ1-1	TRBD1
CASSSRLATNEQFF	TGTGCCAGCAGCTCTCGACTCGCCACCAATGAGCAGTTCTTC	NA	TRBV3-1/TRBV3-2	TRBJ2-1	NA
CASSQGNGGEQFF	TGTGCCAGCAGCCAAGGGAACGGGGGAGAGCAGTTCTTC	once	TRBV3-1/TRBV3-2	TRBJ2-1	NA
CASSRGSVYGYTF	TGTGCCAGCAGCCGCGGATCGGTCTATGGCTACACCTTC	NA	TRBV5-6	TRBJ1-2	NA
CASRQQGAGTGELFF	TGTGCCAGCAGACAACAGGGGGCGGGTACCGGGGAGCTGTTTTTT	NA	TRBV27	TRBJ2-2	TRBD1
CSVSGPRGTEAFF	TGCAGCGTTTCGGGCCCCCGAGGGACTGAAGCTTTCTTT	NA	TRBV29-1	TRBJ1-1	NA
CASSIKRGERDTQYF	TGTGCCAGTAGTATTAAGCGGGGGGAGAGAGATACGCAGTATTTT	NA	TRBV19	TRBJ2-3	TRBD2
CASSRLAEETQYF	TGTGCCAGCAGTAGACTAGCGGAAGAGACCCAGTACTTC	few	TRBV6-2/TRBV6-3	TRBJ2-5	TRBD2
CASSLDQRGLVAQYF	TGTGCCAGCAGCTTAGACCAGCGGGGCCTGGTGGCCCAGTACTTC	NA	TRBV7-9	TRBJ2-5	TRBD2
CASSYGSTDTQYF	TGTGCCAGCAGCTACGGGAGCACAGATACGCAGTATTTT	NA	TRBV11-2	TRBJ2-3	NA
CASSRDSGGGELFF	TGTGCCAGCAGTCGGGACTCCGGGGGCGGGGAGCTGTTTTTT	NA	TRBV27	TRBJ2-2	NA
CASSLGHNSYNEQFF	TGTGCCAGCAGTTTAGGTCACAACTCCTACAATGAGCAGTTCTTC	NA	TRBV28	TRBJ2-1	NA
CASSDSQGYNSPLHF	TGTGCCAGCAGTGACTCGCAGGGGTATAATTCACCCCTCCACTTT	NA	TRBV27	TRBJ1-6	NA
CASSQGRGIGELFF	TGTGCCAGCAGCCAAGGCAGGGGGATCGGGGAGCTGTTTTTT	NA	TRBV3-1/TRBV3-2	TRBJ2-2	TRBD1
CASSVEGGQARTDTQYF	TGTGCCAGCAGCGTAGAGGGTGGACAGGCTCGTACAGATACGCAGTATTTT	NA	TRBV9	TRBJ2-3	TRBD1
CASSPLGEGPDTQYF	TGCGCCAGCAGCCCGCTGGGGGAGGGGCCGGATACGCAGTATTTT	NA	TRBV5-1	TRBJ2-3	TRBD2
CASSLESPTGGGYTF	TGTGCCAGCAGCTTAGAATCCCCGACAGGAGGTGGCTACACCTTC	NA	TRBV7-9	TRBJ1-2	NA
CASSPFSGVKDEQFF	TGTGCCAGCAGCCCTTTTAGCGGGGTTAAGGATGAGCAGTTCTTC	NA	TRBV27	TRBJ2-1	TRBD2
CASSLASGVQPQHF	TGCGCCAGCAGCTTGGCCTCAGGGGTGCAGCCCCAGCATTTT	NA	TRBV5-1	TRBJ1-5	NA
CASSPGGRPSYEQYF	TGTGCCAGCAGCCCAGGAGGACGGCCCTCCTACGAGCAGTACTTC	NA	TRBV3-1/TRBV3-2	TRBJ2-7	NA
CASSRRGTQYF	TGTGCCAGCAGTAGAAGAGGTACGCAGTATTTT	NA	TRBV6-5	TRBJ2-3	NA
CASTTGTGSDTQYF	TGTGCCAGCACTACCGGGACAGGCTCAGATACGCAGTATTTT	NA	TRBV27	TRBJ2-3	TRBD1
CASSPGTGRSGYTF	TGTGCCAGCAGCCCGGGGACAGGGAGGAGTGGCTACACCTTC	NA	TRBV14	TRBJ1-2	TRBD1
CASSLGRSQPQHF	TGTGCCAGCAGCCTGGGTCGGAGTCAGCCCCAGCATTTT	NA	TRBV3-1/TRBV3-2	TRBJ1-5	NA
CASSLGPDYEQYF	TGTGCCAGCAGCTTAGGGCCTGATTACGAGCAGTACTTC	NA	TRBV7-8	TRBJ2-7	NA
CASSIVVAGGIDEQFF	TGTGCCAGTAGTATAGTGGTAGCGGGAGGTATCGATGAGCAGTTCTTC	NA	TRBV19	TRBJ2-1	TRBD2
CASSGQGTGELFF	TGTGCCAGTAGTGGACAGGGGACCGGGGAGCTGTTTTTT	NA	TRBV19	TRBJ2-2	TRBD1
CASSLRQGRLETQYF	TGCGCCAGCAGCCTCCGACAGGGACGTTTGGAGACCCAGTACTTC	NA	TRBV5-1	TRBJ2-5	TRBD1
CASSPPGGRGGQETQYF	TGTGCCAGCAGCCCTCCGGGCGGGAGGGGGGGGCAAGAGACCCAGTACTTC	NA	TRBV11-3	TRBJ2-5	TRBD2
CASSLGQGETYEQYF	TGTGCCAGCAGCCTTGGACAGGGGGAAACCTACGAGCAGTACTTC	NA	TRBV7-9	TRBJ2-7	TRBD1
CASSLSGRVNTEAFF	TGTGCCAGCAGCTTATCTGGTCGGGTGAACACTGAAGCTTTCTTT	NA	TRBV7-9	TRBJ1-1	NA
CASSLDQEPLHF	TGTGCCAGCAGCTTAGATCAGGAACCCCTCCACTTT	few	TRBV7-9	TRBJ1-6	NA
CASSTGTGISGYTF	TGTGCCAGCAGCACGGGGACAGGTATTAGTGGCTACACCTTC	NA	TRBV5-4	TRBJ1-2	TRBD1
CSARLAGYEQYF	TGCAGCGCCCGGCTAGCGGGCTACGAGCAGTACTTC	NA	TRBV29-1	TRBJ2-7	TRBD2